These 14 T cell receptor beta chains came from one sample sequenced in a study of cytomegalovirus exposure and HLA in healthy donors. It was with 60 Vbeta and 13 Jbeta primers that the PCR ran. Sequencing used immunoSEQ multiplex PCR; TCRdb keeps in-frame clones, though not all of them. The data contain around 130,000 clones, approximately 80% of them singletons. The sequencing input was PBMCs. These TCRs come from a woman between 18 and 30 years old in good health and CMV-seronegative.

The chain has TRBV11-1 and TRBJ2-5; 14 bases align to TRBD2. J gave up 3 bases and V 0 bases, and 6 bases lay outside the gene matches. The CDR3 totals 18 residues. CDR1 is SGHAT and CDR2 is FQDESV in the germline V gene (reference sequence). For the CDR3, the DNA is TGTGCCAGCAGCTTAGCCGGGACTAGCGGGGGCCCCAAAGAGACCCAGTACTTC. It encodes CASSLAGTSGGPKETQYF.

The chain employs TRBV10-3 and TRBJ2-2; perhaps TRBD1 as D (6 bases). V gave up 3 bases and J gave up 6 bases, with 11 bases separating them. Germline CDR1 ENHRY, CDR2 SYGVKD. This CDR3 region has 14 residues. The CDR3 region is CAISDPGVAGELFF. The DNA for the CDR3 is TGTGCCATCAGTGACCCAGGGGTAGCCGGGGAGCTGTTTTTT.

This clone was picked up a small number of times. The V and J genes are TRBV9 and TRBJ2-1; 12 nucleotides line up with TRBD2. The CDR3 is 18 residues long. Unmatched junction bases numbered 12, after V lost 1 base and J lost 7 bases. Per germline, CDR1 SGDLS and CDR2 YYNGEE. DNA of the CDR3: TGTGCCAGCAGCGTACCTAGGACTAGCGGGAAAACGAGGAATGAGCAGTTCTTC. Protein product: CASSVPRTSGKTRNEQFF.

This clone has only one observation. The chain carries TRBV25-1 and TRBJ1-5; D possibly corresponds to TRBD1 (5 bases). Germline V CDR1 and CDR2: MGHDK, SYGVNS. The CDR3 totals 13 residues. Between the trimmed V and J ends, which lost 6 bases and 5 bases, there was a span of 11 bases. The CDR3 bases are TGTGCCAGCAGGGGGGGGGTTTATCAGCCCCAGCATTTT. Protein product: CASRGGVYQPQHF.

DNA of the CDR3: TGTGCCAGCAGCCGGGCGAAGGGGGCCCTAAACTATGGCTACACCTTC. Translation gives CASSRAKGALNYGYTF. J is TRBJ1-2 and V is TRBV4-2; 7 bases agree with TRBD1. Germline V lookup: CDR1 LGHNA, CDR2 YNFKEQ. V shed 4 bases, J shed 2 bases, and the junction held 10 bases outside the gene matches. The CDR3 spans 16 residues.

The chain employs TRBV6-6 and TRBJ2-5; the D gene is possibly TRBD2 (6 bases). CDR3 size: 16 residues. The V end lost 3 bases, the J end lost 4 bases, and 18 bases lay between the germline ends. Per the germline V gene, CDR1 is MNHNY and CDR2 is SVGAGI (reference sequence). The CDR3 spells CASSYAGLRGGETQYF. The DNA for the CDR3 is TGTGCCAGCAGTTATGCAGGACTCCGGGGAGGAGAGACCCAGTACTTC.

CDR3 loop: CASSFRRGYNEQFF. The CDR3 DNA sequence: TGTGCCAGCAGCTTCCGACGGGGTTACAATGAGCAGTTCTTC. The chain is built from TRBV21-1 and TRBJ2-1; TRBD2 reflects the table's D call only, with no check against the DNA. TRBV21-1 is designated a pseudogene. The CDR3 is 14 amino acids.

The chain couples TRBV6-5 to TRBJ2-7; a weak D match, TRBD1 (6 bases). The ends were cut back, 5 bases at V and 3 bases at J, with 17 bases in the middle. Germline V CDR1 and CDR2: MNHEY, SVGAGI. The CDR3 extends over 15 amino acids. This chain's CDR3 is CASSTLTGSLYEQYF. In nucleotides, the CDR3 is TGTGCCAGCAGTACCTTAACAGGGTCCCTCTACGAGCAGTACTTC.

The rearrangement uses TRBV27 and TRBJ1-6; tentative D call: TRBD1 (6 bases). Trimming removed 5 bases at V and 11 bases at J, with 10 bases between. CDR1 and CDR2 from the germline V gene are MNHEY and SMNVEV (reference sequence). The CDR3 consists of 12 residues. The CDR3 nucleotides read TGTGCCAGCAGTCTTGAGGGGGCACCCCTCCACTTT. It is translated as CASSLEGAPLHF.

V gene TRBV19 combines with J gene TRBJ1-2; tentative D call: TRBD1 (6 bases). The V and J ends lost 5 bases and 4 bases respectively, with 14 bases between them. This CDR3 is built from 14 residues. Germline V gene data show CDR1 as LNHDA and CDR2 as SQIVND (reference sequence). The DNA of the CDR3 is TGTGCCAGTAGTTCCCGGGACACCATCTATGGCTACACCTTC. Translated: CASSSRDTIYGYTF.

This chain joins TRBV18 and TRBJ1-1; D is unclear. CDR3 length equals 12 residues. Germline CDR1 KGHSH, CDR2 LQKENI. The germline V and J ends were trimmed by 2 bases and 8 bases, with 9 bases remaining between them. The CDR3 is CASSPGFREAFF. The CDR3 nucleotides read TGTGCCAGCTCACCAGGTTTCAGGGAAGCTTTCTTT.

The J gene is TRBJ1-5, the V gene TRBV19; TRBD1 matches at 7 bases. CDR1 and CDR2 (germline): LNHDA, SQIVND (reference sequence). This CDR3 has 14 residues. Losses at the gene ends were 4 bases for V and 7 bases for J; bases not matched to a gene: 7. The CDR3 bases are TGTGCCAGTAGTAAACAGGGGACGGGGCAGCCCCAGCATTTT. Amino acid sequence: CASSKQGTGQPQHF.

This chain links TRBV10-2 with TRBJ2-2; 11 bases align to TRBD2. Germline V gene lookup returns CDR1 WSHSY and CDR2 SAAADI. V trimming: 9 bases; J trimming: 1 base; junction bases outside the gene matches: 4. This CDR3 spans 15 amino acids. CDR3 bases: TGCGCCAGTCTAGCGGGAGGTCTGAACACCGGGGAGCTGTTTTTT. This translates into CASLAGGLNTGELFF.

The chain uses TRBV13 and TRBJ1-1; D gene unclear. The V end lost 1 base, the J end lost 7 bases, and 13 bases lay between the germline ends. CDR3 length equals 14 residues. CDR1 PRHDT and CDR2 FYEKMQ come from the germline V gene (reference sequence). Written as DNA, the CDR3 is TGTGCCAGCAGCTTAGCTTCCGAATACTATGAAGCTTTCTTT. It codes for CASSLASEYYEAFF. Full variable domain (remainder filled in from reference TRBV13 and TRBJ1-1): AAGVIQSPRHLIKEKRETATLKCYPIPRHDTVYWYQQGPGQDPQFLISFYEKMQSDKGSIPDRFSAQQFSDYHSELNMSSLELGDSALYFCASSLASEYYEAFFGQGTRLTVV.